This T cell receptor beta chain was sequenced during a study of T cells in Graves' hyperthyroidism and ophthalmopathy (dated by TCRdb to between 2018 and 2021). Turning to the overall study: Peripheral blood was sampled at the time of initial diagnosis, prior to any treatment. To identify TCR V-J signatures that set the groups apart, the researchers used a discovery cohort of 100 patients, made up of some 41 with Graves' ophthalmopathy and about 60 with stable Graves' hyperthyroidism. An independent validation cohort of 18 to 20 hyperthyroidism patients and about 16 patients who later progressed to ophthalmopathy tested prospective prediction of ophthalmopathy. For training and testing, the 100 or so patients in the discovery cohort were randomly divided in a 7:3 ratio. In roughly six Graves' hyperthyroidism patients, the study also compared T-cell repertoires from thyroid tissue with T-cell repertoires from blood. After blood sampling, hyperthyroidism patients were treated with methimazole at a starting dose of 30 mg daily, and ophthalmopathy patients were treated with high-dose intravenous methylprednisolone. The paper describes TCR Vbeta CDR3 sequencing of about 140 peripheral blood samples, made up of roughly 40 ophthalmopathy patients, roughly 80 hyperthyroidism patients and roughly 17 progressor patients. The investigation overall reported the following: Ophthalmopathy was separated from stable hyperthyroidism by a 13 V-J signature model, with around 90% sensitivity and 81% to 82% specificity obtained in cross-validation and 80%/75% obtained in testing. During validation, the model predicted progression to ophthalmopathy a median of approximately 6.5 months ahead of onset, with roughly 65% sensitivity and 72% to 80% specificity. Most expanded thyroid clonotypes (frequency above 0.001) were also detected in blood, suggesting blood repertoires may reflect thyroid immune responses. Sample size was not statistically predetermined, and blinding of investigators to group allocation was not performed.

Hyperthyroidism patients were aged 18 to 65 years and newly diagnosed, with disease duration of less than 2 months. Any patient with an uncontrolled infection, another autoimmune disease, pregnancy or lactation was excluded. Diagnoses were based on clinical symptoms, serum thyroxine and TRAb, thyroid ultrasound and orbital computed tomography. Blood from progressor patients was drawn when they were first diagnosed with hyperthyroidism, before any ophthalmopathy symptoms appeared. Ficoll-Paque density gradient centrifugation was used to isolate PBMCs from under 11 ml of fresh peripheral blood. Progressor patients were initially diagnosed with Graves' hyperthyroidism and developed ophthalmopathy during follow-up. Total RNA was extracted using Trizol reagent, and RNA quality was assessed on an Agilent 2100 Bioanalyzer. V is pruned by 2 bases and J by 2 bases, leaving 4 bases of the junction without a gene match. There are 16 amino acids in the CDR3, from cysteine to phenylalanine inclusive. This entry keeps only the CDR3 DNA: 48 bases, framed from base 1. CDR1 KGHDR and CDR2 SFDVKD were looked up in the germline V gene.

Amplification of TCR beta CDR3 regions was carried out from RNA transcripts. For the first round of RT-PCR on the TCR CDR3, the HTBI primer set was used together with the Qiagen OneStep RT-PCR kit. The libraries were constructed in a second round of multiplex PCR and then size-selected and purified. Paired-end sequencing of the libraries was performed with 100 bp reads on an Illumina HiSeq2000. The authors' analysis ran thus. Raw data were processed with SOAPnuke, discarding reads with adapters, uncalled bases, mean Phred below 15, or no exact constant-primer or identifier match. High-quality paired reads were merged with COPE v1.2.5, and unique nucleotide sequences were defined as clonotypes. Clonotypes were aligned to IMGT TRBV, TRBD and TRBJ reference segments using MiTCR v1.1. Analysis was restricted to V-J combinations with a frequency above 0.0001, which covered about 99% of repertoires. The TCS score was defined as the ratio of F50 (clonal expansion) to E x V (chaos), calculated using BLOSUM62-based TCRdist between CDR3 peptides within each V-J. Welch's t-statistics and random forest reduced 500 to 550 V-J features to some 14, which were used in a naive Bayes classifier (R e1071). Starting from the raw public reads, TCRdb applied fastp trimming at Q25, assembled clones with MiXCR and retained in-frame beta chains. Each entry merges the rows of one CDR3 protein and shows their most common DNA and genes. These V and J calls originate from TCRdb's pipeline instead of the authors' own analysis. The sample table contains about 160,000 distinct CDR3 sequences; only one count was recorded for over 7.5% of them. The ten largest make up approximately 20% of the sample.

This clonotype was counted at least ten times. The antigen it binds to is not known. No base quality values were provided; no much bigger clone lies one nucleotide off. The receptor chain draws on TRBV24-1 and TRBJ1-2; TRBD1 agrees with 10 junctional bases. Sequencing used blood. This receptor was identified in a woman under 30 with Graves' hyperthyroidism that later progressed to Graves' ophthalmopathy. The sequenced DNA is TGTGCCACCAGTGATTCCGAGACAGGGGGCAACTATGGCTACACCTTC. It codes for CATSDSETGGNYGYTF.